The 17 T cell receptor beta chains below come from one sample, sequenced in a study of siplizumab effects on memory and regulatory T cells. Here immunoSEQ multiplex PCR was the method, and the copy in TCRdb shows in-frame clones only, minus some. The table records under 110,000 clones, around 90% of them present only once. Specimen: non-Treg CD4+ T cells sorted from blood. All receptors come from a human donor in good health.

This clone was recorded once. CDR3 nucleotide sequence: TGTGCCAGCAGCCCGGGACTCAAGGGCCACAATGAGCAGTTCTTC. Its protein is CASSPGLKGHNEQFF. The rearrangement links TRBV11-3 to TRBJ2-1; tentatively, D is TRBD2 (6 bases). V lost 5 bases to trimming and J lost 5 bases, with 16 bases between them. The CDR3 consists of 15 residues. Germline values: CDR1 SGHNT, CDR2 YENEEA.

This clone was counted a single time. The rearrangement joins TRBV28 to TRBJ1-5; D unresolved. The CDR3 consists of 15 residues. V was pared by 3 bases and J by 0 bases, with 9 bases between. Germline lookup yields CDR1 MDHEN and CDR2 SYDVKM. The DNA of the CDR3 is TGTGCCAGCAGTTTGGACCCCTATAGCAATCAGCCCCAGCATTTT. This encodes CASSLDPYSNQPQHF.

This chain joins TRBV6-5 and TRBJ2-7; D tentatively reads TRBD1 or TRBD2 (5 bases each). V was shortened by 4 bases and J by 2 bases, with 15 bases between the two germline ends. Germline CDR1 reads MNHEY; CDR2 reads SVGAGI. The CDR3 is 15 amino acids. For the CDR3, the DNA is TGTGCCAGCAGTTCCGGGACGACGTCTACCTACGAGCAGTACTTC. Translating gives CASSSGTTSTYEQYF.

The V gene is TRBV10-3, the J gene TRBJ1-3, with D tentatively TRBD1 (5 bases). The germline CDR1 and CDR2 sequences are ENHRY and SYGVKD. Trimming cost V 11 bases and J 4 bases, with 15 bases left between them. The CDR3 totals 13 residues. The DNA of the CDR3 is TGTGCCTCCTTACGGGGCATCGGAAACACCATATATTTT. Amino acid sequence: CASLRGIGNTIYF.

V gene TRBV28 combines with J gene TRBJ2-7, with D perhaps matching TRBD2 (6 bases). This CDR3 is 15 amino acids long. Trimming cost V 5 bases and J 2 bases, with 16 bases left between them. The germline CDR1 and CDR2 sequences are MDHEN and SYDVKM. In DNA form, the CDR3 reads TGTGCCAGCAGTACCCGCGGAGGGCCAACCTACGAGCAGTACTTC. Translated: CASSTRGGPTYEQYF.

The rearrangement joins TRBV7-2 to TRBJ2-7, with D possibly TRBD2 on 6 matching bases. CDR1 and CDR2 from the germline V gene are SGHTA and FQGNSA. The CDR3 is made up of 14 amino acids. V gave up 9 bases and J gave up 1 base, with 16 bases separating them. This chain's CDR3 is CASSTGSRSYEQYF. The DNA for the CDR3 is TGTGCCAGTTCAACCGGGAGTAGGTCCTACGAGCAGTACTTC.

This chain joins TRBV4-2 and TRBJ2-7; D may be TRBD2 (5 bases). CDR3 length: 14 residues. Germline assignment: CDR1 LGHNA and CDR2 YNFKEQ. With 4 bases removed from V and 4 bases from J, the gap between germline ends came to 14 bases. The CDR3 region is CASSPAGLGYEQYF. DNA for the CDR3: TGTGCCAGCAGCCCCGCGGGTCTCGGATACGAGCAGTACTTC.

The chain carries TRBV27 and TRBJ2-2; D is undetermined. V lost 3 bases, J lost 5 bases, and 1 base lay in between. This CDR3 region has 11 residues. CDR1 and CDR2 (germline): MNHEY, SMNVEV (reference sequence). The CDR3 nucleotides are TGTGCCAGCAGTTTTACCGGGGAGCTGTTTTTT. This encodes CASSFTGELFF.

The chain joins TRBV7-9 to TRBJ2-3, with a tentative D call TRBD1 (6 bases). The germline V gene encodes CDR1 SEHNR and CDR2 FQNEAQ (reference sequence). The length of the CDR3 is 14 residues. The V gene lost 5 bases and the J gene lost 2 bases, with 11 bases spanning the gap. The CDR3 coding sequence is TGTGCCAGCAGCCAGGACAGTTTCACAGATACGCAGTATTTT. The encoded protein is CASSQDSFTDTQYF.

V and J are TRBV7-2 and TRBJ2-7, with TRBD2 matching 12 bases. Germline V CDR1 and CDR2: SGHTA, FQGNSA. With V trimmed by 1 base and J by 5 bases, 0 bases remained unmatched. The CDR3 has 14 amino acids. The CDR3 DNA reads TGTGCCAGCAGCTTAGGACTAGCGGGAGACGAGCAGTACTTC. Its protein is CASSLGLAGDEQYF.

This chain links TRBV28 with TRBJ1-5, with D uncertain. This CDR3 is 18 amino acids long. CDR1 is MDHEN and CDR2 is SYDVKM in the germline V gene. Trimming removed 5 bases at V and 3 bases at J, with 23 bases between. The CDR3 sequence is CASSPRTGPREANQPQHF. In DNA, the CDR3 is TGTGCCAGCAGTCCCAGGACCGGTCCGAGGGAGGCCAATCAGCCCCAGCATTTT.

This clone was picked up one time. The rearrangement joins TRBV28 to TRBJ1-1; D ambiguous. Germline CDR1 is MDHEN and CDR2 is SYDVKM. Trimming pared 3 bases from V and 1 base from J, leaving 6 bases between. This CDR3 has 13 amino acids. CDR3 in amino acids: CASSFWWNTEAFF. Written as DNA, the CDR3 is TGTGCCAGCAGTTTTTGGTGGAACACTGAAGCTTTCTTT. The variable domain in full, with the rest retrieved from reference TRBV28 and TRBJ1-1, is DVKVTQSSRYLVKRTGEKVFLECVQDMDHENMFWYRQDPGLGLRLIYFSYDVKMKEKGDIPEGYSVSREKKERFSLILESASTNQTSMYLCASSFWWNTEAFFGQGTRLTVV.

This clone has more than one count but fewer than ten. The chain uses TRBV28 and TRBJ1-5; possibly TRBD1 for D (5 bases). The germline CDR1 and CDR2 sequences are MDHEN and SYDVKM. Trimming removed 7 bases from V and 4 bases from J, with 17 bases in between. This CDR3 spans 15 amino acids. CDR3 sequence reads: CASTRGGAGNQPQHF. As DNA, the CDR3 is TGTGCCAGCACCCGAGGAGGGGCAGGAAATCAGCCCCAGCATTTT.

The chain carries TRBV9 and TRBJ2-1; the match to TRBD1 covers 7 bases. Germline trimming cut 0 bases from V and 6 bases from J; bases unmatched to any gene: 15. The CDR3 runs 18 residues. Germline V CDR1 and CDR2: SGDLS, YYNGEE. The CDR3 DNA reads as TGTGCCAGCAGCGTAGAGGGCCACACAGGGGTCCCAAGCAATGAGCAGTTCTTC. Translated: CASSVEGHTGVPSNEQFF.

The chain employs TRBV7-3 and TRBJ2-3, with 7 positions matching TRBD1. Germline V lookup: CDR1 SGHTA, CDR2 FQGTGA. J lost 4 bases, V lost 5 bases, and 6 bases had no gene match. CDR3 size: 14 residues. CDR3 sequence reads: CASSKQGQADTQYF. In DNA form, the CDR3 reads TGTGCCAGCAGCAAACAGGGGCAGGCAGATACGCAGTATTTT.

The V call is TRBV14, the J call TRBJ2-1, with 14 bases matching TRBD2. This CDR3 has 15 residues. Germline V gene lookup returns CDR1 SGHDN and CDR2 FVKESK. The V and J ends lost 4 bases and 9 bases, in that order; junction bases with no gene match: 5. In DNA form, the CDR3 reads TGTGCCAGCAGCCGGGGACTAGCGGGAGACAGTGAGCAGTTCTTC. Its protein product is CASSRGLAGDSEQFF.

The CDR3 reads CASSQEESFSGNTIYF. The CDR3 nucleotides read TGCGCCAGCAGCCAAGAGGAAAGCTTCTCTGGAAACACCATATATTTT. V is TRBV4-1 and J is TRBJ1-3; D unresolved. The CDR3 runs 16 residues. Trimming removed 0 bases at V and 0 bases at J, with 9 bases between. Germline V gene sequence: CDR1 MGHRA, CDR2 YSYEKL.